Listed here are 27 T cell receptor beta chains from one sample, sequenced in a study of graft-versus-host responses after intestinal transplantation. Measured with immunoSEQ multiplex PCR; TCRdb has only the in-frame clones, and not every one. The sample yields around 16,000 clones, over 70% seen once. The sequencing here drew on PBMCs, taken around 110 days after intestinal transplant. These receptors were collected from a human patient who received an intestinal transplant, so some T cells may come from the graft donor.

The chain joins TRBV5-6 to TRBJ2-7; 7 bases align to TRBD1. The germline V gene has CDR1 SGHDT and CDR2 YYEEEE. With 3 bases clipped from V and 4 bases from J, the junction kept 10 bases outside the gene matches. The CDR3 totals 15 residues. This chain's CDR3 is CASSYTGAGSYEQYF. Here the CDR3 DNA reads TGTGCCAGCAGCTACACAGGGGCTGGGTCTTACGAGCAGTACTTC.

The V and J genes are TRBV5-3 and TRBJ2-7, with D perhaps matching TRBD2 (5 bases). TRBV5-3 is placed among ORFs of uncertain function. The CDR3 spans 14 residues. The V and J ends lost 8 bases and 2 bases respectively, with 17 bases between them. The DNA for the CDR3 is TGTGCCAGGCAACCGAGCGGTACTACCTACGAGCAGTACTTC. Protein product: CARQPSGTTYEQYF.

V gene TRBV28 combines with J gene TRBJ2-2; 8 nucleotides agree with TRBD1. Germline values: CDR1 MDHEN, CDR2 SYDVKM. Unmatched junction bases numbered 6, after V lost 6 bases and J lost 0 bases. This CDR3 has 16 residues. The CDR3 loop is CASSYGTGSNTGELFF. The CDR3 nucleotides are TGTGCCAGCAGCTACGGGACAGGCTCGAACACCGGGGAGCTGTTTTTT.

This chain joins TRBV19 and TRBJ1-1; no reliable D call. The CDR3 contains 13 residues. CDR1 and CDR2 (germline): LNHDA, SQIVND (reference sequence). The V and J ends lost 9 bases and 0 bases respectively, with 11 bases between them. CDR3 bases: TGTGCCAGCTCTAAGTGGATGAACACTGAAGCTTTCTTT. It specifies CASSKWMNTEAFF.

This clone was picked up one time. The gene calls are TRBV9 and TRBJ2-3, with 7 bases identical to TRBD1. Germline CDR1 SGDLS, CDR2 YYNGEE. The CDR3 has 16 residues. Unmatched junction bases numbered 11, after V lost 4 bases and J lost 3 bases. This CDR3 is CASSFPRAGGTDTQYF. CDR3 DNA sequence: TGTGCCAGCAGCTTCCCCCGGGCAGGGGGTACAGATACGCAGTATTTT.

The gene calls are TRBV27 and TRBJ2-1; D ambiguous. Trimming took 2 bases from V and 6 from J, leaving 5 bases between them. Germline CDR1 and CDR2: MNHEY and SMNVEV (reference sequence). The CDR3 has 12 residues. CDR3 in amino acids: CASSLRGNEQFF. For the CDR3, the DNA is TGTGCCAGCAGTTTAAGAGGCAATGAGCAGTTCTTC.

The chain has TRBV18 and TRBJ1-6, with D tentatively TRBD1 (5 bases). This CDR3 contains 16 residues. Trimming pared 3 bases from V and 6 bases from J, leaving 15 bases between. CDR1 is KGHSH and CDR2 is LQKENI in the germline V gene. This CDR3 is CASSPRQGAGNSPLHF. The CDR3 nucleotides are TGTGCCAGCTCACCGAGGCAGGGAGCGGGTAATTCACCCCTCCACTTT.

The J gene is TRBJ1-2, the V gene TRBV28; 9 nucleotides line up with TRBD1. The CDR3 has 14 residues. Germline V gene lookup returns CDR1 MDHEN and CDR2 SYDVKM. V lost 6 bases, J lost 6 bases, and 8 bases stayed unmatched. In nucleotides, the CDR3 is TGTGCCAGCAGGGGGACAGGGTATATGCATGGCTACACCTTC. Encoded protein: CASRGTGYMHGYTF.

This clone was detected only once. The chain uses TRBV27 and TRBJ1-2; TRBD1 agrees at 9 bases. From germline, CDR1 is MNHEY and CDR2 SMNVEV (reference sequence). V lost 6 bases to trimming and J lost 7 bases; unmatched junction nucleotides: 6. CDR3 length: 13 amino acids. CDR3 in DNA: TGTGCCAGCAGGCTCACAGGGGGCGGTGGCTACACCTTC. As protein: CASRLTGGGGYTF.

The J gene is TRBJ1-1, the V gene TRBV6-4; 7 bases fit TRBD1. This CDR3 comprises 14 residues. With 6 bases clipped from V and 4 bases from J, the junction kept 8 bases outside the gene matches. Germline V gene sequence: CDR1 MRHNA, CDR2 SNTAGT. In DNA, the CDR3 is TGTGCCAGCAGAGAAGGTAGGGGGCTCACTGAAGCTTTCTTT. The encoded protein is CASREGRGLTEAFF.

This clone was detected a few times. The chain combines TRBV14 with TRBJ2-5, with D perhaps assigned TRBD1 or TRBD2 (5 bases each). V shed 8 bases and J shed 4 bases, with 29 bases lying between them. The germline V gene encodes CDR1 SGHDN and CDR2 FVKESK. The CDR3 extends over 18 amino acids. This CDR3 reads CASGPLGEGGNGGETQYF. In DNA form, the CDR3 reads TGTGCCAGCGGGCCCCTGGGGGAAGGAGGTAACGGAGGAGAGACCCAGTACTTC.

This clone was observed a single time. The J gene is TRBJ2-4, the V gene TRBV21-1; the D call of TRBD2 is as the table states it, not checked on the DNA. TRBV21-1 is termed a pseudogene. The CDR3 is 14 amino acids. This chain's CDR3 is CASSKRIAKNIQYF. CDR3 bases: TGTGCCAGCAGCAAGAGGATAGCCAAAAACATTCAGTACTTC.

The CDR3 here is CASSPSKEQYF. CDR3 DNA sequence: TGTGCCAGCAGCCCCTCTAAAGAGCAGTACTTC. The chain is built from TRBV28 and TRBJ2-7; unclear D gene. The CDR3 is 11 amino acids. The germline V gene has CDR1 MDHEN and CDR2 SYDVKM. The ends were cut back, 6 bases at V and 7 bases at J, with 10 bases in the middle.

The chain carries TRBV11-2 and TRBJ2-2, with 8 bases aligning to TRBD1. Per germline, CDR1 SGHAT and CDR2 FQNNGV. With V trimmed by 6 bases and J by 6 bases, 9 bases remained unmatched. The CDR3 is 15 residues long. CDR3 protein: CASSDRQGPAGELFF. CDR3 sequence (DNA): TGTGCCAGCAGTGACAGACAGGGGCCGGCCGGGGAGCTGTTTTTT.

A remark on this clone: Other DNA sequences in the same sample also yield this CDR3. The CDR3 DNA reads TGTGCCAGCAGTTTTTGGTCCAACACTGAAGCTTTCTTT. Encoded protein: CASSFWSNTEAFF. The chain recombines TRBV28 with TRBJ1-1; no clear D gene. V lost 3 bases to trimming and J lost 2 bases, with 7 bases between them. Germline assignment: CDR1 MDHEN and CDR2 SYDVKM. The CDR3 loop spans 13 amino acids.

The V gene is TRBV27, the J gene TRBJ2-2, with 8 bases aligning to TRBD1. Trimming cost V 2 bases and J 5 bases; bases outside gene matches: 4. Germline CDR1 MNHEY, CDR2 SMNVEV (reference sequence). This CDR3 has 15 amino acids. The CDR3 spells CASSLDRGWTGELFF. The CDR3 region has the DNA TGTGCCAGCAGTTTAGACAGGGGCTGGACCGGGGAGCTGTTTTTT.

The V gene is TRBV15, the J gene TRBJ1-2; D unclear. V was pared by 6 bases and J by 4 bases, with 18 bases between. Per the germline V gene, CDR1 is LNHNV and CDR2 is YYDKDF (reference sequence). This CDR3 is 15 amino acids long. CDR3 sequence (DNA): TGTGCCACCAGAGGCAGCGTTGAACAATCCTATGGCTACACCTTC. The encoded protein is CATRGSVEQSYGYTF.

The J gene is TRBJ1-1, the V gene TRBV28; D ambiguous. Germline V CDR1 and CDR2: MDHEN, SYDVKM. The CDR3 is 17 amino acids. Trimming removed 3 bases at V and 0 bases at J, with 17 bases between. In DNA form, the CDR3 reads TGTGCCAGCAGTTTTCGATTGGGTGCGGACGTGAACACTGAAGCTTTCTTT. It encodes CASSFRLGADVNTEAFF.

This chain links TRBV4-1 with TRBJ2-7, with a possible D match to TRBD1 (5 bases). CDR1 MGHRA and CDR2 YSYEKL come from the germline V gene. The CDR3 runs to 14 residues. The ends were cut back, 4 bases at V and 3 bases at J, with 13 bases in the middle. CDR3 sequence reads: CASSPGMQYYEQYF. CDR3 DNA sequence: TGCGCCAGCAGCCCAGGGATGCAATACTACGAGCAGTACTTC.

Comments on this clone: A read error may account for a junction end that differs from germline. The CDR3 region is CARSVGGVGNQPQHF. The CDR3 DNA reads as TGTGCCCGCAGCGTAGGGGGGGTGGGCAATCAGCCCCAGCATTTT. This sequence joins TRBV9 and TRBJ1-5; a weak D match, TRBD1 (6 bases). Germline-derived CDR1 and CDR2 are SGDLS and YYNGEE. The CDR3 length is 15 residues.

This clone appeared a few times. V is TRBV18 and J is TRBJ1-1, with D maybe TRBD1 (6 bases). The CDR3 is made up of 14 amino acids. Germline values: CDR1 KGHSH, CDR2 LQKENI. V dropped 5 bases and J dropped 1 base, with 11 bases sitting between them. The DNA for the CDR3 is TGTGCCAGCTCATCCGGACAGAAGAACACTGAAGCTTTCTTT. Its translation: CASSSGQKNTEAFF.

The table lists this clone with a few counts. The chain joins TRBV10-2 to TRBJ1-1; D not certain. Trimming shortened V by 0 bases and J by 1 base, and 3 bases separated the two germline ends. Germline V lookup: CDR1 WSHSY, CDR2 SAAADI. The CDR3 is made up of 13 amino acids. CDR3 sequence: CASSESENTEAFF. The CDR3, as DNA: TGCGCCAGCAGTGAGTCGGAGAACACTGAAGCTTTCTTT.

The V gene is TRBV5-5, the J gene TRBJ1-1, with 7 nucleotides matching TRBD1. J lost 7 bases, V lost 0 bases, and 0 bases had no gene match. Germline-derived CDR1 and CDR2 are SGHKS and YYEKEE (reference sequence). The CDR3 has 12 residues. CDR3 in DNA: TGTGCCAGCAGCTTGGACAGGGGTGAAGCTTTCTTT. Its protein product is CASSLDRGEAFF.

V and J are TRBV19 and TRBJ2-5, with D perhaps TRBD2 (6 bases). Per the germline V gene, CDR1 is LNHDA and CDR2 is SQIVND (reference sequence). The CDR3 consists of 14 residues. Deletions cut 6 bases from V and 1 base from J, with 12 bases between. CDR3 coding DNA: TGTGCCAGTAGCGTAACGGGACTCCAAGAGACCCAGTACTTC. Translating it yields CASSVTGLQETQYF.

This chain connects TRBV28 to TRBJ2-2; D may be TRBD1 (5 bases). Trimming pared 2 bases from V and 3 bases from J, leaving 7 bases between. The germline gives CDR1 MDHEN, CDR2 SYDVKM. The CDR3 contains 14 residues. This CDR3 reads CASSLDRYTGELFF. For the CDR3, the DNA is TGTGCCAGCAGTTTAGACAGATACACCGGGGAGCTGTTTTTT. The entire variable domain, with the rest obtained from reference TRBV28 and TRBJ2-2, is as follows: DVKVTQSSRYLVKRTGEKVFLECVQDMDHENMFWYRQDPGLGLRLIYFSYDVKMKEKGDIPEGYSVSREKKERFSLILESASTNQTSMYLCASSLDRYTGELFFGEGSRLTVL.

This clone showed up just once. V usage is TRBV28 and J usage is TRBJ1-5; 7 positions match TRBD1. With 2 bases clipped from V and 1 base from J, the junction kept 8 bases outside the gene matches. The CDR3 has 17 amino acids. Germline CDR1 is MDHEN and CDR2 is SYDVKM. The chain's CDR3 is CASSLPPARGSNQPQHF. CDR3 coding DNA: TGTGCCAGCAGTTTACCCCCAGCCAGGGGGAGCAATCAGCCCCAGCATTTT. Variable domain in full (rest from reference TRBV28 and TRBJ1-5): DVKVTQSSRYLVKRTGEKVFLECVQDMDHENMFWYRQDPGLGLRLIYFSYDVKMKEKGDIPEGYSVSREKKERFSLILESASTNQTSMYLCASSLPPARGSNQPQHFGDGTRLSIL.

This clone occurred once. The rearrangement links TRBV28 to TRBJ1-6; tentatively, D is TRBD1 (6 bases). Germline V CDR1 and CDR2: MDHEN, SYDVKM. There are 14 residues in the CDR3. Trimming removed 2 bases at V and 11 bases at J, with 13 bases between. The CDR3 DNA follows: TGTGCCAGCAGTTTAGCAGGGGTCCAAACACCCCTCCACTTT. It specifies CASSLAGVQTPLHF.